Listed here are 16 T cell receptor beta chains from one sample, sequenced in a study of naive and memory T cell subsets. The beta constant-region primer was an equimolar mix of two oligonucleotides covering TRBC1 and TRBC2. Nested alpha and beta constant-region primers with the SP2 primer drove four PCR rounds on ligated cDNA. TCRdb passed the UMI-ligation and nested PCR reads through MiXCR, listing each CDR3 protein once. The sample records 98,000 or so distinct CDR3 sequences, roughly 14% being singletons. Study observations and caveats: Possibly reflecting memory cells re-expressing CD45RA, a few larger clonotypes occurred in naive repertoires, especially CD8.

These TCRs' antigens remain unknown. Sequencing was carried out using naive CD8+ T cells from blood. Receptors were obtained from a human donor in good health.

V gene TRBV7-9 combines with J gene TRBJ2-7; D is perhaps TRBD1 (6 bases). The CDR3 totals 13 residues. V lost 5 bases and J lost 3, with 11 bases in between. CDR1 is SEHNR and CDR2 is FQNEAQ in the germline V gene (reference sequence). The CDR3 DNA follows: TGTGCCAGCAGCGAAACAGGGTACTACGAGCAGTACTTC. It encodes CASSETGYYEQYF.

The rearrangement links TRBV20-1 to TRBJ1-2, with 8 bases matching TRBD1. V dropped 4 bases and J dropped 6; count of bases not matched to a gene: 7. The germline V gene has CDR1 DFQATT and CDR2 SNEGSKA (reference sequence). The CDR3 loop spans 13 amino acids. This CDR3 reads CSAMNTQGDGYTF. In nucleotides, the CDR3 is TGCAGTGCTATGAACACACAGGGGGATGGCTACACCTTC.

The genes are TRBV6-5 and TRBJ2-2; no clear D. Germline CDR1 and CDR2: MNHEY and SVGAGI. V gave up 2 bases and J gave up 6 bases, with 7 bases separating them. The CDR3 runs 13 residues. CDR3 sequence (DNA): TGTGCCAGCAGTTACGGGGTACCCGGGGAGCTGTTTTTT. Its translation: CASSYGVPGELFF.

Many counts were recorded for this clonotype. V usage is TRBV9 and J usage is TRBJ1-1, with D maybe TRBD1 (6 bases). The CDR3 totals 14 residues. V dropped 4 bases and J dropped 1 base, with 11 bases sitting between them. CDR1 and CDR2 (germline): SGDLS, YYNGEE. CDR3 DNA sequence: TGTGCCAGCAGCCTCGGACAGAAGAACACTGAAGCTTTCTTT. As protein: CASSLGQKNTEAFF.

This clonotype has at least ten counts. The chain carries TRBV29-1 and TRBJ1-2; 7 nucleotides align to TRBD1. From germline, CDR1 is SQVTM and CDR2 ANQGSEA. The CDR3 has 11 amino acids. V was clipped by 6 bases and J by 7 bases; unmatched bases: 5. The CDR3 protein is CSVGTAGGYTF. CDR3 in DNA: TGCAGCGTGGGGACAGCCGGTGGCTACACCTTC.

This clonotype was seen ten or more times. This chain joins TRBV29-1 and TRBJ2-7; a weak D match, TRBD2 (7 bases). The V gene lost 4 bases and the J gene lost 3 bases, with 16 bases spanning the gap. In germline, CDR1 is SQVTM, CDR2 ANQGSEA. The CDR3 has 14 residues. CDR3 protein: CSVVGGAQLYEQYF. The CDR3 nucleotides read TGCAGCGTTGTAGGGGGGGCGCAGCTCTACGAGCAGTACTTC.

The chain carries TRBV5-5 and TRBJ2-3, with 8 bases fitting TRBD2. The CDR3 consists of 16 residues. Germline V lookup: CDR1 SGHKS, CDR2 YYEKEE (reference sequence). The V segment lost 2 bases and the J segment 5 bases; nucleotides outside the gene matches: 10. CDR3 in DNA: TGTGCCAGCAGCTTCCCCCCGACGGGGGGGCTAGATACGCAGTATTTT. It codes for CASSFPPTGGLDTQYF.

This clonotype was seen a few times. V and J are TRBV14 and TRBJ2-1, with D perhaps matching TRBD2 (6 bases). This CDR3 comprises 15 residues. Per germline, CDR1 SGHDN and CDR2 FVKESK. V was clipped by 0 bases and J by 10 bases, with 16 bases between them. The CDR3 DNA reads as TGTGCCAGCAGCCAAGATAAGGGACTGACAGACGAGCAGTTCTTC. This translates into CASSQDKGLTDEQFF.

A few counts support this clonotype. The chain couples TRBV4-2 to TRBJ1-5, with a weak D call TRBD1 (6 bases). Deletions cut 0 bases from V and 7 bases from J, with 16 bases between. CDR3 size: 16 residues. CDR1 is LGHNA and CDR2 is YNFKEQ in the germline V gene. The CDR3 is CASSQESSGAGQPQHF. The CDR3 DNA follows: TGTGCCAGCAGCCAAGAATCGTCGGGGGCGGGGCAGCCCCAGCATTTT.

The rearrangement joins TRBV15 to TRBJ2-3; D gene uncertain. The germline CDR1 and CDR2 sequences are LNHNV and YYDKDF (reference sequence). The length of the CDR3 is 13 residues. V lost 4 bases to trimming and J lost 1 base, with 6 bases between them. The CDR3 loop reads CATSMRGTDTQYF. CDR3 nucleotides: TGTGCCACCAGCATGCGTGGCACAGATACGCAGTATTTT.

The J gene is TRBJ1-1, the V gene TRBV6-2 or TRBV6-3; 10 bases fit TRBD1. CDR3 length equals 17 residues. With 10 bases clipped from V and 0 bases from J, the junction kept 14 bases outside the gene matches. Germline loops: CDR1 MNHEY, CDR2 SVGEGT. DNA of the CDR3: TGTGCCACGACAACAGCCGGGACAGGGGAATTGAACACTGAAGCTTTCTTT. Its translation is CATTTAGTGELNTEAFF.

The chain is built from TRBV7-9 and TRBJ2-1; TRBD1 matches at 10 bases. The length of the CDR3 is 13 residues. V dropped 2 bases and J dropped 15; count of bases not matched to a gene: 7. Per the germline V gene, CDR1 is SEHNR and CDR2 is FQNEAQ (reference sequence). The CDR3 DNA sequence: TGTGCCAGCAGCTTAACTACGGGACAGGGGTCGTTCTTC. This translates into CASSLTTGQGSFF.

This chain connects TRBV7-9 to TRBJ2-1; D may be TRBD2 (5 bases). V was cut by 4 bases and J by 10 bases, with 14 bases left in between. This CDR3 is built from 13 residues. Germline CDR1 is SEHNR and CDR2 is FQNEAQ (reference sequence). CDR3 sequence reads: CASSSALEVEQFF. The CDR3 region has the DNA TGTGCCAGCAGCTCTGCACTAGAGGTAGAGCAGTTCTTC.

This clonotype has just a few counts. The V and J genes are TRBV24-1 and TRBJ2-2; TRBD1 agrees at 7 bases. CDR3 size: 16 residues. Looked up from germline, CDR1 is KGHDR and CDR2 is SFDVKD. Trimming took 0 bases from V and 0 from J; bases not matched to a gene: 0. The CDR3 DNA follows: TGTGCCACCAGTGATTTGCAGGGGGCGAACACCGGGGAGCTGTTTTTT. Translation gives CATSDLQGANTGELFF.

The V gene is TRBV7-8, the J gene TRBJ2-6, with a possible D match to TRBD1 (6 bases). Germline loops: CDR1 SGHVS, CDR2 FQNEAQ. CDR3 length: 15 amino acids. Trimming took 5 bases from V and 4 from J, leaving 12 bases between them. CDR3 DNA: TGTGCCAGCAGCATAGGGACAATGGGGGCCAACGTCCTGACTTTC. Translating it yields CASSIGTMGANVLTF. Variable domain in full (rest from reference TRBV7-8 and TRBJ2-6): GAGVSQSPRYKVAKRGQDVALRCDPISGHVSLFWYQQALGQGPEFLTYFQNEAQLDKSGLPSDRFFAERPEGSVSTLKIQRTQQEDSAVYLCASSIGTMGANVLTFGAGSRLTVL.

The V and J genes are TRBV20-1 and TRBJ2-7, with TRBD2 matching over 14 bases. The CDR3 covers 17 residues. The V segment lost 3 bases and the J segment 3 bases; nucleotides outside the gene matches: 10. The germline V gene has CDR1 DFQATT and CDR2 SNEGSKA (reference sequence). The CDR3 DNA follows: TGCAGTGCTAGGGGGGAGGGGACTAGCGGGAGCATCTACGAGCAGTACTTC. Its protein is CSARGEGTSGSIYEQYF.